A selection of T cell receptor beta chains follows, all from one sample in a study of T cell responses to AZD1222 COVID-19 vaccine. The method was immunoSEQ multiplex PCR; TCRdb's version includes in-frame clones alone and lacks a portion of them. The table lists 150,000 to 200,000 clones, approximately 93% of them singletons. Sample: peripheral blood, taken 28 days after the second AZD1222 dose. The source of these receptors is an adult who received the AZD1222 COVID-19 vaccine. Both conserved end residues are part of each CDR3. The order of the fields is V gene, D gene, J gene, clone size, CDR3 protein, CDR3 DNA. D genes are given only for firm matches. Only some rows state a clone size, as once, few, many or a class for expanded clones.

TRBV6-5,.,TRBJ2-5,.,CASSYSGSGQETQYF,TGTGCCAGCAGTTACTCGGGTAGCGGCCAAGAGACCCAGTACTTC
TRBV5-1,TRBD2,TRBJ2-2,.,CASSLGLAGNTGELFF,TGCGCCAGCAGCTTGGGGCTAGCGGGGAACACCGGGGAGCTGTTTTTT
TRBV18,TRBD1,TRBJ2-5,once,CASSPGDRGRETQYF,TGTGCCAGCTCACCCGGGGACAGGGGTAGAGAGACCCAGTACTTC
TRBV27,.,TRBJ2-7,.,CASSLTSKYEQYF,TGTGCCAGCAGCCTAACTTCAAAATACGAGCAGTACTTC
TRBV7-2,.,TRBJ1-1,.,CASSLVARENTEAFF,TGTGCCAGCAGCTTAGTAGCCAGGGAGAACACTGAAGCTTTCTTT
TRBV15,.,TRBJ1-1,.,CATSRGKYTEAFF,TGTGCCACCAGCAGAGGGAAGTACACTGAAGCTTTCTTT
TRBV19,.,TRBJ2-3,.,CASSMDGEEAQYF,TGTGCCAGTAGTATGGACGGAGAAGAGGCGCAGTATTTT
TRBV12-3/TRBV12-4,.,TRBJ2-3,.,CASSLGLLVTQYF,TGTGCCAGCAGTTTGGGTCTGTTGGTTACGCAGTATTTT
TRBV18,.,TRBJ1-3,.,CASSPPAGSGNTIYF,TGTGCCAGCTCACCACCGGCGGGATCTGGAAACACCATATATTTT
TRBV6-5,.,TRBJ1-2,.,CASIFGVNYGYTF,TGTGCCAGCATTTTTGGGGTTAACTATGGCTACACCTTC
TRBV7-9,.,TRBJ2-3,.,CASSLLADSGTQYF,TGTGCCAGCAGCTTATTAGCGGATTCGGGTACGCAGTATTTT
TRBV19,.,TRBJ1-4,.,CASSLGGATNEKLFF,TGTGCCAGCTCCCTAGGGGGGGCAACTAATGAAAAACTGTTTTTT
TRBV18,TRBD1,TRBJ1-4,.,CASSPGTAGNEKLFF,TGTGCCAGCTCACCTGGGACAGCTGGTAATGAAAAACTGTTTTTT
TRBV5-1,.,TRBJ1-3,.,CASSLAGGLGNTIYF,TGCGCCAGCAGCTTGGCCGGGGGACTCGGAAACACCATATATTTT
TRBV11-3,.,TRBJ2-3,.,CASSLDSWAGTDTQYF,TGTGCCAGCAGCTTAGATAGTTGGGCGGGCACAGATACGCAGTATTTT
TRBV7-3,TRBD2,TRBJ2-1,.,CASSFGGSSYNEQFF,TGTGCCAGCAGCTTCGGCGGGAGCTCCTACAATGAGCAGTTCTTC
TRBV20-1,.,TRBJ1-1,.,CSANRVTEAFF,TGCAGTGCAAACAGGGTTACTGAAGCTTTCTTT
TRBV27,.,TRBJ2-3,.,CASSPTPRTDTQYF,TGTGCCAGCAGTCCGACCCCCCGCACAGATACGCAGTATTTT
TRBV6-5,.,TRBJ1-5,.,CASSREGQPQHF,TGTGCCAGCAGTAGGGAGGGCCAGCCCCAGCATTTT
TRBV5-1,TRBD1,TRBJ2-7,once,CASRAGGTLGEQYF,TGCGCCAGCAGGGCAGGGGGAACCCTTGGCGAGCAGTACTTC
TRBV2,.,TRBJ2-3,.,CASSEGPPNSGRRTDTQYF,TGTGCCAGCAGTGAAGGGCCCCCTAACAGCGGGCGACGCACAGATACGCAGTATTTT
TRBV6-2/TRBV6-3,TRBD1,TRBJ1-5,.,CASSDRGGNQPQHF,TGTGCCAGCAGTGACAGGGGAGGCAATCAGCCCCAGCATTTT
TRBV7-8,.,TRBJ1-5,.,CASSIRQGNQPQHF,TGTGCCAGCAGCATACGACAGGGCAATCAGCCCCAGCATTTT
TRBV12-3/TRBV12-4,TRBD1,TRBJ1-1,.,CASRGQGNTEAFF,TGTGCCAGCCGGGGACAGGGCAACACTGAAGCTTTCTTT
TRBV27,.,TRBJ2-1,.,CASSSGGVSYNEQFF,TGTGCCAGCAGCTCAGGGGGGGTCTCCTACAATGAGCAGTTCTTC
TRBV5-1,TRBD1,TRBJ1-4,.,CASSLGQGRATTNEKLFF,TGCGCCAGCAGCTTGGGACAGGGCCGTGCCACAACTAATGAAAAACTGTTTTTT
TRBV2,.,TRBJ1-1,.,CASSNTEAFF,TGTGCCAGCAGTAACACTGAAGCTTTCTTT
TRBV27,TRBD1,TRBJ1-5,.,CASSSDRADQPQHF,TGTGCCAGCAGTTCGGACAGGGCGGATCAGCCCCAGCATTTT
TRBV3-1/TRBV3-2,.,TRBJ2-2,.,CASSQEGASGPTNTGELFF,TGTGCCAGCAGCCAAGAGGGGGCTAGCGGCCCTACGAACACCGGGGAGCTGTTTTTT
TRBV11-3,.,TRBJ2-3,.,CASSPPGPGDTQYF,TGTGCCAGCAGCCCGCCCGGGCCCGGGGATACGCAGTATTTT
TRBV2,.,TRBJ1-5,.,CASKSRGMGNQPQHF,TGTGCCAGCAAATCCAGGGGAATGGGCAATCAGCCCCAGCATTTT
TRBV5-4,.,TRBJ2-7,.,CASSLGKGRGYEQYF,TGTGCCAGCAGCTTGGGCAAGGGGCGGGGCTACGAGCAGTACTTC
TRBV28,TRBD1,TRBJ1-6,.,CASSSGQLNSPLHF,TGTGCCAGCAGTTCGGGACAGCTTAATTCACCCCTCCACTTT
TRBV7-8,TRBD1,TRBJ1-3,.,CASSQNIIPGQAPSSGNTIYF,TGTGCCAGCAGCCAAAATATTATACCGGGACAGGCCCCCAGCTCTGGAAACACCATATATTTT
TRBV14,.,TRBJ1-2,.,CASSQDAGPRASGYTF,TGTGCCAGCAGCCAAGATGCAGGGCCCCGCGCGTCTGGCTACACCTTC
TRBV5-1,.,TRBJ2-5,.,CASSPGAGRGETQYF,TGCGCCAGCAGCCCGGGCGCGGGGAGAGGGGAGACCCAGTACTTC
TRBV2,.,TRBJ2-7,.,CASRRQTGEQYF,TGTGCCAGCAGACGACAGACGGGCGAGCAGTACTTC
TRBV15,.,TRBJ2-5,.,CATSRDPPSQETQYF,TGTGCCACCAGCAGAGATCCTCCCAGCCAAGAGACCCAGTACTTC